This T cell receptor (beta chain) was profiled in a study of blood T cell repertoires in COVID-19. The wider study: The study drew acute and convalescent COVID-19 samples from the United States, Italy and Spain. Sample material is recorded as cDNA or gDNA derived from T cells, B-cell-depleted T cells, or PBMCs.

V was pared by 6 bases and J by 0 bases, with 6 bases of the junction left unmatched. Germline values: CDR1 SNHLY, CDR2 FYNNEI. This CDR3 region has 16 residues. Original processing notes: How many nucleated cells were present was estimated from reference gene primer amplification. Some clones are missing from TCRdb's copy, which holds only in-frame ones; the method was immunoSEQ multiplex PCR. From that table come the V and J calls and clone size; the DNA was used to work out D and trimming. The sample yields 170,000 or so clones, 65% to 90% seen once. J is TRBJ2-3 and V is TRBV2, with 10 bases identical to TRBD2. Sample: peripheral blood. This receptor was identified in a man aged 50 to 59 with active or convalescent COVID-19. CDR3 nucleotides: TGTGCCAGCAGGCTACTAGCGGGGTCTAGCACAGATACGCAGTATTTT. Translation: CASRLLAGSSTDTQYF. Full variable domain (missing parts from reference TRBV2 and TRBJ2-3): EPEVTQTPSHQVTQMGQEVILRCVPISNHLYFYWYRQILGQKVEFLVSFYNNEISEKSEIFDDQFSVERPDGSNFTLKIRSTKLEDSAMYFCASRLLAGSSTDTQYFGPGTRLTVL.